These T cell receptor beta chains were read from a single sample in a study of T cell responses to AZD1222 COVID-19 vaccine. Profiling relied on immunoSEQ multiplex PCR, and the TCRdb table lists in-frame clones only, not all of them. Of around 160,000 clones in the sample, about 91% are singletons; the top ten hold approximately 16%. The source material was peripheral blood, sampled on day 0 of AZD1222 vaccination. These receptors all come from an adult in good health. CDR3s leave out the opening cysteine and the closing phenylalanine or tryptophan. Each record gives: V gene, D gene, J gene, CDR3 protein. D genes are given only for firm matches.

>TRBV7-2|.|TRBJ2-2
ASSPGPSRGDTGELF
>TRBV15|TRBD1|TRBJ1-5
ATSRGGDRGRQPQH
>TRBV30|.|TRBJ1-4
AWSQGYNEKLF
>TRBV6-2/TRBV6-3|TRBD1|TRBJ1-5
ASSPSRTGGAYNQPQH
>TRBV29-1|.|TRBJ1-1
SVEGVVNTEAF
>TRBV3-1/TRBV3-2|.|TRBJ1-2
ASSQTDQGPYGYT
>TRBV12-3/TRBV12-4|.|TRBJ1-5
ASSLLAQPQH
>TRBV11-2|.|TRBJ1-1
ASSLADRLVTEAF
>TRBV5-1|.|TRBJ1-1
ASSLQPDYSTEAF
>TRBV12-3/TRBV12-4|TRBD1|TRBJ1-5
ASRSGGRPQH
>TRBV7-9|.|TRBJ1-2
ASSRRGVDYGYT
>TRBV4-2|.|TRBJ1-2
ASSQDKGRYGYT